Below, one TCR beta chain is given with its context. With V trimmed by 3 bases and J by 1 base, 2 bases remained unmatched. Germline assignment: CDR1 LNHDA and CDR2 SQIVND (reference sequence). The CDR3 is made up of 14 amino acids. The sample belongs to a study of control samples from healthy donors and cancer patients. Libraries were prepared by immunoSEQ multiplex PCR; TCRdb keeps only in-frame clonotypes and omits some of them. The sample lists roughly 150,000 clones, around nine tenths occurring once. The sequence came from a man aged 18 to 35 in good health. V and J are TRBV19 and TRBJ1-1; 7 bases match TRBD1. Sequenced: blood. CDR3 loop: CASSIRQGNTEAFF. CDR3 DNA sequence: TGTGCCAGTAGTATCCGACAGGGGAACACTGAAGCTTTCTTT.